This is a list of T cell receptor beta chains from one sample in a study of CD8 T cells in Susac syndrome. Via MiXCR, TCRdb re-called the immunoSEQ multiplex PCR reads, giving one row per CDR3 protein. The sample consists of under 110,000 distinct CDR3 sequences, less than 95% of them appearing once. Sequencing used CD8+ T cells from PBMCs. These receptors were taken from a human donor with Susac syndrome. Both conserved end residues are part of each CDR3. D genes are given only for firm matches. Some rows have no size entry. The others give once, few or many, or a class for an expanded clone.

abundance: -
d_gene: TRBD2
v_gene: TRBV4-1
j_gene: TRBJ2-5
CDR3aa: CASSQLSSGEETQYF
CDR3nt: TGCGCCAGCAGCCAGCTCTCTAGCGGGGAAGAGACCCAGTACTTC

abundance: -
d_gene: -
v_gene: TRBV6-1
j_gene: TRBJ2-7
CDR3aa: CASSPGTPRDEQYF
CDR3nt: TGTGCCAGCAGTCCCGGGACTCCCAGGGACGAGCAGTACTTC

abundance: -
d_gene: -
v_gene: TRBV29-1
j_gene: TRBJ1-2
CDR3aa: CSVVSGARYGYTF
CDR3nt: TGCAGCGTTGTATCGGGGGCCCGCTATGGCTACACCTTC

abundance: -
d_gene: TRBD1
v_gene: TRBV27
j_gene: TRBJ2-1
CDR3aa: CASSPGPKTGPYNEQFF
CDR3nt: TGTGCCAGCAGCCCTGGACCGAAGACAGGGCCCTACAATGAGCAGTTCTTC

abundance: -
d_gene: -
v_gene: TRBV19
j_gene: TRBJ1-2
CDR3aa: CASSAGGLLNGYTF
CDR3nt: TGTGCCAGTAGTGCTGGAGGGTTGCTTAATGGCTACACCTTC

abundance: -
d_gene: -
v_gene: TRBV9
j_gene: TRBJ2-1
CDR3aa: CASSVADEQFF
CDR3nt: TGTGCCAGCAGCGTAGCTGATGAGCAGTTCTTC

abundance: -
d_gene: -
v_gene: TRBV20-1
j_gene: TRBJ1-1
CDR3aa: CSARDRSPQKATNTEAFF
CDR3nt: TGCAGTGCTAGAGATCGCTCACCACAGAAAGCGACGAACACTGAAGCTTTCTTT

abundance: -
d_gene: -
v_gene: TRBV6-5
j_gene: TRBJ1-2
CDR3aa: CASSYLERQGRGYTF
CDR3nt: TGTGCCAGCAGTTACTTGGAGCGGCAGGGACGGGGCTACACCTTC

abundance: -
d_gene: -
v_gene: TRBV4-1
j_gene: TRBJ2-2
CDR3aa: CASRRVDTGELFF
CDR3nt: TGCGCCAGCCGACGGGTGGACACCGGGGAGCTGTTTTTT

abundance: -
d_gene: -
v_gene: TRBV2
j_gene: TRBJ1-5
CDR3aa: CASSDGGGQPQHF
CDR3nt: TGTGCCAGCAGTGATGGGGGGGGTCAGCCCCAGCATTTT

abundance: -
d_gene: TRBD1
v_gene: TRBV5-1
j_gene: TRBJ2-1
CDR3aa: CASSLLGTGTYNEQFF
CDR3nt: TGCGCCAGCAGCTTGTTGGGGACAGGGACCTACAATGAGCAGTTCTTC

abundance: -
d_gene: -
v_gene: TRBV19
j_gene: TRBJ2-7
CDR3aa: CASSDGIAGTDEQYF
CDR3nt: TGTGCCAGTAGTGACGGAATCGCAGGGACCGACGAGCAGTACTTC

abundance: -
d_gene: TRBD1
v_gene: TRBV3-1
j_gene: TRBJ2-1
CDR3aa: CASSQAPTGGNNEQFF
CDR3nt: TGTGCCAGCAGCCAAGCCCCGACAGGGGGCAACAATGAGCAGTTCTTC

abundance: -
d_gene: -
v_gene: TRBV15
j_gene: TRBJ2-4
CDR3aa: CATSRAYAVDIQYF
CDR3nt: TGTGCCACCAGCAGAGCATACGCGGTAGACATTCAGTACTTC

abundance: -
d_gene: -
v_gene: TRBV7-8
j_gene: TRBJ2-5
CDR3aa: CASSPFRGETQYF
CDR3nt: TGTGCCAGCAGCCCCTTCCGTGGGGAGACCCAGTACTTC

abundance: -
d_gene: TRBD2
v_gene: TRBV12-3/TRBV12-4
j_gene: TRBJ2-1
CDR3aa: CASSLSVSGVSNEQFF
CDR3nt: TGTGCCAGCAGTTTATCGGTTAGCGGGGTTAGTAATGAGCAGTTCTTC

abundance: -
d_gene: TRBD2
v_gene: TRBV5-6
j_gene: TRBJ2-1
CDR3aa: CASSLALGLGNEQFF
CDR3nt: TGTGCCAGCAGCTTGGCCCTGGGACTAGGAAATGAGCAGTTCTTC

abundance: once
d_gene: TRBD2
v_gene: TRBV7-9
j_gene: TRBJ2-7
CDR3aa: CASSLVRGGGYEQYF
CDR3nt: TGTGCCAGCAGCTTAGTTCGGGGGGGCGGGTACGAGCAGTACTTC

abundance: -
d_gene: -
v_gene: TRBV6-6
j_gene: TRBJ2-3
CDR3aa: CASSYSLPQGTDTQYF
CDR3nt: TGTGCCAGCAGTTACTCCTTGCCACAGGGCACAGATACGCAGTATTTT

abundance: -
d_gene: -
v_gene: TRBV7-9
j_gene: TRBJ1-1
CDR3aa: CASSGGGSNAGGTEAFF
CDR3nt: TGTGCCAGCAGCGGGGGTGGGTCCAACGCGGGGGGCACTGAAGCTTTCTTT

abundance: -
d_gene: -
v_gene: TRBV9
j_gene: TRBJ2-5
CDR3aa: CASSVEKTPQETQYF
CDR3nt: TGTGCCAGCAGCGTAGAGAAAACCCCACAAGAGACCCAGTACTTC

abundance: -
d_gene: TRBD2
v_gene: TRBV3-1
j_gene: TRBJ2-1
CDR3aa: CASSQELGGGNNEQFF
CDR3nt: TGTGCCAGCAGCCAAGAGCTCGGCGGGGGAAACAATGAGCAGTTCTTC

abundance: -
d_gene: TRBD2
v_gene: TRBV4-1
j_gene: TRBJ2-1
CDR3aa: CASSQDQGLAGGPVYNEQFF
CDR3nt: TGCGCCAGCAGCCAAGATCAGGGGCTAGCGGGGGGACCCGTCTACAATGAGCAGTTCTTC

abundance: -
d_gene: -
v_gene: TRBV29-1
j_gene: TRBJ1-1
CDR3aa: CSVPTGSTEAFF
CDR3nt: TGCAGCGTCCCCACAGGGAGCACTGAAGCTTTCTTT

abundance: -
d_gene: -
v_gene: TRBV7-2
j_gene: TRBJ2-2
CDR3aa: CASSPPTGELFF
CDR3nt: TGTGCCAGCAGCCCCCCGACCGGGGAGCTGTTTTTT

abundance: -
d_gene: -
v_gene: TRBV9
j_gene: TRBJ1-2
CDR3aa: CASSVQGGYGYTF
CDR3nt: TGTGCCAGCAGCGTTCAGGGAGGCTATGGCTACACCTTC

abundance: once
d_gene: -
v_gene: TRBV5-6
j_gene: TRBJ2-7
CDR3aa: CASSPRGVVADYEQYF
CDR3nt: TGTGCCAGCAGCCCGCGCGGAGTAGTGGCTGACTACGAGCAGTACTTC

abundance: -
d_gene: TRBD2
v_gene: TRBV12-3/TRBV12-4
j_gene: TRBJ2-5
CDR3aa: CASRAPAGGGETQYF
CDR3nt: TGTGCCAGCAGGGCTCCAGCGGGGGGGGGAGAGACCCAGTACTTC

abundance: once
d_gene: -
v_gene: TRBV6-5
j_gene: TRBJ2-1
CDR3aa: CASSPTGTEYNEQFF
CDR3nt: TGTGCCAGCAGTCCGACAGGGACTGAATACAATGAGCAGTTCTTC

abundance: -
d_gene: TRBD2
v_gene: TRBV11-2
j_gene: TRBJ2-7
CDR3aa: CASSGTSGDRPYEQYF
CDR3nt: TGTGCCAGCAGCGGAACTAGCGGGGATCGACCCTACGAGCAGTACTTC

abundance: -
d_gene: -
v_gene: TRBV9
j_gene: TRBJ2-1
CDR3aa: CASSVEGINEQFF
CDR3nt: TGTGCCAGCAGCGTAGAGGGAATCAATGAGCAGTTCTTC

abundance: -
d_gene: -
v_gene: TRBV15
j_gene: TRBJ1-4
CDR3aa: CATGGRDWDEKLFF
CDR3nt: TGTGCCACCGGTGGTCGGGACTGGGATGAAAAACTGTTTTTT

abundance: -
d_gene: -
v_gene: TRBV20-1
j_gene: TRBJ1-4
CDR3aa: CSAPTGVDEKLFF
CDR3nt: TGCAGTGCCCCGACAGGAGTTGATGAAAAACTGTTTTTT